Detailed here is one TCR beta chain. What this receptor recognizes is not known. The input lacks base qualities; no much larger clone sits a single base away. TCRbeta CDR3 regions were amplified from genomic DNA using the immunoSEQ Assay, a bias-controlled multiplex PCR. In the paper's pipeline: The number of nucleated cells in each sample was estimated from the amplification of reference gene primers within the assay. Sequence reads were collapsed and filtered to measure the absolute abundance of every unique TCRbeta CDR3 rearrangement. Productive Simpson clonality was computed per sample as the square root of Simpson's diversity index over productive rearrangements. In its TCRdb copy, this immuneACCESS table keeps in-frame sequences only and misses some clones. Where compared with another copy, unresolved V genes explain less than half of these, and the others have no known cause. Clonal size and the V and J genes are those of that table, whereas D and trimming came from the DNA. The sample table lists 100,000 to 150,000 clones, 80% of them with a count of one. The ten largest clones take up 1.9% of the sample.

Compared with germline, V lacks 6 bases and J lacks 5 bases; bases without a gene match: 5. CDR1 and CDR2 are drawn from the germline V gene (reference sequence): LNHDA, SQIVND. CDR3 length: 13 amino acids, cysteine to phenylalanine. Only the CDR3 part of the read is kept: 39 bases, read in frame from the first base. This record belongs to a study of blood T cell repertoires in COVID-19 (dated by TCRdb to about 2020). With respect to the entire study: The collaborator samples originated in the United States, Italy and Spain and spanned the acute and convalescent phases of COVID-19. A de-identified subject ID, COVID-19 status, age in years and sex were almost always included in the sample metadata. The prospective study material was composed of cDNA or gDNA derived from T cells, B-cell-depleted T cells, or PBMCs. The dataset comprised deeply sampled blood TCRbeta repertoires from subjects exposed to, actively infected with, or recovered from COVID-19. Where available, HLA class I and class II types were taken from metadata supplied by the sample provider and were not determined by assay-based typing. Samples came from the ongoing ImmuneRACE study (first 160 participants) plus 1,254 subjects from 6 global collaborators. The repertoires were made available in a free public database intended to serve as a resource for research on the immune response to SARS-CoV-2.

Whole blood was collected in K2EDTA tubes by collaborating institutions according to the institutions' own protocols. For TCRbeta analysis, collaborator samples were shipped as frozen whole blood, as isolated PBMCs, or as DNA extracted from either sample type. On the study overall, not on this receptor specifically: How much clinical and demographic metadata was included differed by source and by participant, and the metadata was provided uncurated.

Sequenced material: peripheral blood. The sequence derives from a man in his 70s with acute or convalescent COVID-19. The rearrangement combines TRBV19 with TRBJ1-2; 8 bases in between match TRBD1. The sequenced DNA is TGTGCCAGTAGGGCAGGGGGCGCTTATGGCTACACCTTC. The resulting protein is CASRAGGAYGYTF.